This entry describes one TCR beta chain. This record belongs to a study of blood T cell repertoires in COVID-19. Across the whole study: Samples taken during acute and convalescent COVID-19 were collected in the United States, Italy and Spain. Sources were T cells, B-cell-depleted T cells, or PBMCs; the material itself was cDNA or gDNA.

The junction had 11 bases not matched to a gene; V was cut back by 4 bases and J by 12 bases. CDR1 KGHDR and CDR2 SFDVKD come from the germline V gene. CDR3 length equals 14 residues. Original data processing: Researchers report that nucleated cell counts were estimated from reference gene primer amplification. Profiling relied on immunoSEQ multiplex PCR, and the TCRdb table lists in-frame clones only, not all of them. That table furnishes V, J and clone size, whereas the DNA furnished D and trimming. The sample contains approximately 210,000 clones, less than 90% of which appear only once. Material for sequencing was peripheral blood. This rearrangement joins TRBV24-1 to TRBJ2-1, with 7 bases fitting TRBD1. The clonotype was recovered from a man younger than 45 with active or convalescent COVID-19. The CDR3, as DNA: TGTGCCACCAGTGAGGGGACAGCCGTACCAGGGCAGTTCTTC. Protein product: CATSEGTAVPGQFF.